These 20 T cell receptor beta chains share one sample of origin, sequenced in a study of control samples from healthy donors and cancer patients. The protocol was immunoSEQ multiplex PCR, while the TCRdb copy is restricted to in-frame clones and leaves out a portion. The sample includes about 150,000 clones, just under 95% of them seen just once. The sample was blood. Every receptor here comes from a man aged 35 to 55 in good health.

The rearrangement uses TRBV6-5 and TRBJ1-1; tentatively, D is TRBD1 (6 bases). V lost 5 bases to trimming and J lost 5 bases, with 15 bases between them. CDR3 length equals 14 residues. CDR1 is MNHEY and CDR2 is SVGAGI in the germline V gene. CDR3 nucleotide sequence: TGTGCCAGCAGTCCTAAGGGGGGGTATACTGAAGCTTTCTTT. As protein: CASSPKGGYTEAFF.

V gene TRBV5-4 combines with J gene TRBJ2-4; D uncertain. V lost 4 bases to trimming and J lost 6 bases, with 17 bases between them. Germline CDR1 is SGHNT and CDR2 is YYREEE (reference sequence). The CDR3 contains 15 residues. CDR3 sequence: CASSPGGAGLNIQYF. CDR3 nucleotides: TGTGCCAGCAGCCCCGGCGGAGCAGGTTTAAACATTCAGTACTTC.

The J gene is TRBJ1-5, the V gene TRBV9; D unclear. Trimming removed 3 bases from V and 0 bases from J, with 10 bases in between. Germline CDR1 and CDR2: SGDLS and YYNGEE. The CDR3 runs 15 residues. The CDR3 DNA follows: TGTGCCAGCAGCGAGCGAGGTTATAGCAATCAGCCCCAGCATTTT. Translation: CASSERGYSNQPQHF.

The chain links TRBV6-2 or TRBV6-3 to TRBJ2-3; D unresolved. The germline V gene has CDR1 MNHEY and CDR2 SVGEGT. V lost 5 bases, J lost 2 bases, and 5 bases lay in between. The CDR3 runs 12 residues. CDR3 sequence: CASSLNTDTQYF. The CDR3 bases are TGTGCCAGCAGTCTCAACACAGATACGCAGTATTTT.

V and J are TRBV18 and TRBJ1-5; no firm D call. CDR3 length: 13 residues. Germline-derived CDR1 and CDR2 are KGHSH and LQKENI. V lost 6 bases and J 4 bases, leaving 10 bases between the germline ends. The CDR3 loop is CASSIWENQPQHF. Here the CDR3 DNA reads TGTGCCAGCTCTATATGGGAAAATCAGCCCCAGCATTTT.

This chain joins TRBV4-1 and TRBJ1-4; D not certain. Germline loops: CDR1 MGHRA, CDR2 YSYEKL. V lost 1 base to trimming and J lost 8 bases, with 11 bases between them. The CDR3 consists of 14 residues. The CDR3 spells CASSQGEGREKLFF. The CDR3 coding sequence is TGCGCCAGCAGCCAAGGGGAGGGTAGGGAAAAACTGTTTTTT.

This sequence joins TRBV14 and TRBJ1-6; D not resolved. The CDR3 runs to 15 residues. Germline CDR1 is SGHDN and CDR2 is FVKESK. The V and J ends lost 0 bases and 7 bases respectively, with 10 bases between them. The chain's CDR3 is CASSQDRQRNSPLHF. The CDR3 region has the DNA TGTGCCAGCAGCCAAGATCGTCAGAGAAATTCACCCCTCCACTTT.

The chain has TRBV4-2 and TRBJ2-2; 14 nucleotides align to TRBD2. The germline gives CDR1 LGHNA, CDR2 YNFKEQ. With 4 bases clipped from V and 3 bases from J, the junction kept 4 bases outside the gene matches. The CDR3 runs 17 residues. For the CDR3, the DNA is TGTGCCAGCAGCCCGGGACTAGCGGGGGACTACACCGGGGAGCTGTTTTTT. Translating gives CASSPGLAGDYTGELFF.

The gene calls are TRBV20-1 and TRBJ1-2; D gene ambiguous. Germline assignment: CDR1 DFQATT and CDR2 SNEGSKA (reference sequence). This CDR3 has 12 residues. V gave up 3 bases and J gave up 7 bases, with 12 bases separating them. The CDR3: CSASREGTGYTF. The CDR3 nucleotides are TGCAGTGCTAGTCGCGAGGGTACTGGCTACACCTTC.

The V call is TRBV19, the J call TRBJ1-2; D uncertain. V was pared by 5 bases and J by 3 bases, with 13 bases between. This CDR3 is 14 amino acids long. Germline lookup yields CDR1 LNHDA and CDR2 SQIVND (reference sequence). The CDR3 sequence: CASSQLATDYGYTF. As DNA, the CDR3 is TGTGCCAGTAGTCAATTAGCGACGGACTATGGCTACACCTTC.

This chain connects TRBV5-5 to TRBJ1-1; no definite D call. Looked up from germline, CDR1 is SGHKS and CDR2 is YYEKEE (reference sequence). The V and J ends lost 4 bases and 5 bases respectively, with 6 bases between them. The CDR3 has 11 amino acids. The CDR3, as DNA: TGTGCCAGCAGCATAAGGACTGAAGCTTTCTTT. This gives the protein CASSIRTEAFF.

The rearrangement uses TRBV25-1 and TRBJ2-1, with 12 bases matching TRBD2. The germline V gene encodes CDR1 MGHDK and CDR2 SYGVNS. The CDR3 runs to 14 residues. V was pared by 5 bases and J by 4 bases, with 0 bases of the junction left unmatched. The CDR3 sequence: CASSTSGGYNEQFF. The CDR3 DNA follows: TGTGCCAGCAGTACTAGCGGGGGGTACAATGAGCAGTTCTTC. The full variable domain, with the rest looked up from reference TRBV25-1 and TRBJ2-1, is EADIYQTPRYLVIGTGKKITLECSQTMGHDKMYWYQQDPGMELHLIHYSYGVNSTEKGDLSSESTVSRIRTEHFPLTLESARPSHTSQYLCASSTSGGYNEQFFGPGTRLTVL.

The CDR3 sequence: CASSPANYEQYF. The CDR3 bases are TGTGCCAGCAGCCCAGCGAACTACGAGCAGTACTTC. This chain links TRBV5-6 with TRBJ2-7, with D unclear. The V gene lost 4 bases and the J gene lost 3 bases, with 8 bases spanning the gap. The CDR3 has 12 residues. CDR1 is SGHDT and CDR2 is YYEEEE in the germline V gene.

The chain combines TRBV7-2 with TRBJ2-7; 8 bases are shared with TRBD2. V lost 1 base, J lost 7 bases, and 6 bases stayed unmatched. There are 14 residues in the CDR3. Germline loops: CDR1 SGHTA, CDR2 FQGNSA. The CDR3 nucleotides are TGTGCCAGCAGCTTAGATTCGGGACTAGGAGAGCAGTACTTC. Translation gives CASSLDSGLGEQYF.

The J gene is TRBJ1-2, the V gene TRBV29-1, with a possible D match to TRBD1 (6 bases). The CDR3 covers 16 residues. Trimming removed 5 bases at V and 8 bases at J, with 27 bases between. Germline loops: CDR1 SQVTM, CDR2 ANQGSEA. In DNA, the CDR3 is TGCAGCGTTCACACACCGGCAGGGGAGGGAAAAACGGGCTACACCTTC. Translating gives CSVHTPAGEGKTGYTF. The complete variable domain, with remaining parts taken from reference TRBV29-1 and TRBJ1-2, reads SAVISQKPSRDICQRGTSLTIQCQVDSQVTMMFWYRQQPGQSLTLIATANQGSEATYESGFVIDKFPISRPNLTFSTLTVSNMSPEDSSIYLCSVHTPAGEGKTGYTFGSGTRLTVV.

The V call is TRBV20-1, the J call TRBJ2-1, with 8 bases that match TRBD2. The CDR3 consists of 17 residues. The germline V gene has CDR1 DFQATT and CDR2 SNEGSKA (reference sequence). The V segment lost 3 bases and the J segment 0 bases; nucleotides outside the gene matches: 10. This CDR3 reads CSASSSTGTSSYNEQFF. DNA of the CDR3: TGCAGTGCTAGTTCCTCCACGGGGACTAGCTCCTACAATGAGCAGTTCTTC.

The DNA of the CDR3 is TGTGCCACCAGTGATTGGACAGGGGGCTCCAATGGCTACACCTTC. Translating it yields CATSDWTGGSNGYTF. V and J are TRBV24-1 and TRBJ1-2, with 11 positions matching TRBD1. V was clipped by 2 bases and J by 6 bases; unmatched bases: 4. CDR3 length: 15 residues. Germline V gene data show CDR1 as KGHDR and CDR2 as SFDVKD.

The J gene is TRBJ1-3, the V gene TRBV9, with a possible D match to TRBD1 (5 bases). The length of the CDR3 is 16 residues. Germline CDR1 reads SGDLS; CDR2 reads YYNGEE. V was shortened by 0 bases and J by 0 bases, with 10 bases between the two germline ends. CDR3 sequence reads: CASSVAGPRSGNTIYF. CDR3 coding DNA: TGTGCCAGCAGCGTAGCAGGGCCACGCTCTGGAAACACCATATATTTT.

J is TRBJ1-1 and V is TRBV29-1; D unresolved. The CDR3 is 12 amino acids. Germline V gene data show CDR1 as SQVTM and CDR2 as ANQGSEA. Trimming took off 6 bases at V and 6 bases at J, with 14 bases between the two ends. The CDR3 DNA follows: TGCAGCGTCAACCGGGCCCTCCCTGAAGCTTTCTTT. This codes for CSVNRALPEAFF.

The V and J genes are TRBV19 and TRBJ1-1; 8 bases are shared with TRBD1. Germline V gene lookup returns CDR1 LNHDA and CDR2 SQIVND (reference sequence). V was clipped by 10 bases and J by 10 bases; unmatched bases: 8. This CDR3 has 11 amino acids. In DNA, the CDR3 is TGTGCCACCAAAACAGGGGGAGGAGCTTTCTTT. This encodes CATKTGGGAFF.